The clone carrying this T cell receptor beta chain was seen a handful of times. Its specificity is not known. The sample is drawn from a study of CD8+ T cells in alopecia areata. On the study more broadly: It was 6 to 18 months of tofacitinib, and then there were 6 months off drug. Study results and limitations: Both scalp clonality and the expanded CD8+ clones among the top 100 showed a significant decrease with tofacitinib. There was only one nonresponder, so it was unclear how baseline CD8+ expansion relates to response.

J lost 8 bases, V lost 4 bases, and 10 bases had no gene match. CDR1 and CDR2 from the germline V gene are SGHDN and FVKESK. The CDR3 length is 14 residues. Extraction and reverse transcription of RNA yielded cDNA as the sequencing template. Clones were sequenced by immunoSEQ multiplex PCR, and TCRdb holds only the in-frame ones, with some missing. This sample has roughly 200,000 clones, with around half found just once. This sample's treatment: oral pan-JAK inhibitor, 5-10 mg twice daily. This clonotype was sampled from a human donor with alopecia areata. This chain uses TRBV14 with TRBJ1-1, with 7 bases fitting TRBD1. Sequences were derived from CD8+ T cells sorted from blood, sampled at week 24, from a patient treated with tofacitinib. The CDR3 is CASSPLIGDSEAFF. CDR3 sequence (DNA): TGTGCCAGCAGCCCACTCATAGGGGACAGCGAAGCTTTCTTT.